This TCR beta chain was sequenced during a study of tumor-infiltrating lymphocytes in oesophageal squamous cell carcinoma. One entry per CDR3 protein results from TCRdb running MiXCR on the PCR reads. This table holds approximately 20,000 distinct CDR3 sequences, about 40% found once. Germline CDR1 is SGHTA and CDR2 is FQGNSA. The V gene lost 4 bases and the J gene lost 0 bases, with 4 bases spanning the gap. The CDR3 runs to 14 residues. Sequencing input: normal esophageal tissue next to the tumor. The chain is built from TRBV7-2 and TRBJ2-6, with D uncertain. This TCR came from a male donor with esophageal squamous cell carcinoma. CDR3 in amino acids: CASSWDSGANVLTF. The CDR3 bases are TGTGCCAGCAGCTGGGACTCTGGGGCCAACGTCCTGACTTTC.